This record covers a single TCR beta chain. No antigen is known for it. The data were taken from a study of cytomegalovirus exposure and HLA in healthy donors. The primer mix had 60 Vbeta and 13 Jbeta primers. Profiling relied on immunoSEQ multiplex PCR, and the TCRdb table lists in-frame clones only, not all of them. The data contain under 150,000 clones, around 77% of them singletons. Whole-study findings and limits: In a later analysis, a missense DCLRE1C variant was linked to TCR beta V- and J-gene trimming.

This CDR3 comprises 15 residues. The V and J ends lost 1 base and 9 bases, in that order; junction bases with no gene match: 8. CDR1 and CDR2 from the germline V gene are SQVTM and ANQGSEA. This TCR was recovered from a woman aged 25-40 years in good health and CMV-seropositive. The gene calls are TRBV29-1 and TRBJ2-1; 11 bases map to TRBD1. The sample consisted of PBMCs. CDR3 in DNA: TGCAGCGTTGAAGGGGGGGGGACAGGGGGACTTGAGCAGTTCTTC. It yields the protein CSVEGGGTGGLEQFF.